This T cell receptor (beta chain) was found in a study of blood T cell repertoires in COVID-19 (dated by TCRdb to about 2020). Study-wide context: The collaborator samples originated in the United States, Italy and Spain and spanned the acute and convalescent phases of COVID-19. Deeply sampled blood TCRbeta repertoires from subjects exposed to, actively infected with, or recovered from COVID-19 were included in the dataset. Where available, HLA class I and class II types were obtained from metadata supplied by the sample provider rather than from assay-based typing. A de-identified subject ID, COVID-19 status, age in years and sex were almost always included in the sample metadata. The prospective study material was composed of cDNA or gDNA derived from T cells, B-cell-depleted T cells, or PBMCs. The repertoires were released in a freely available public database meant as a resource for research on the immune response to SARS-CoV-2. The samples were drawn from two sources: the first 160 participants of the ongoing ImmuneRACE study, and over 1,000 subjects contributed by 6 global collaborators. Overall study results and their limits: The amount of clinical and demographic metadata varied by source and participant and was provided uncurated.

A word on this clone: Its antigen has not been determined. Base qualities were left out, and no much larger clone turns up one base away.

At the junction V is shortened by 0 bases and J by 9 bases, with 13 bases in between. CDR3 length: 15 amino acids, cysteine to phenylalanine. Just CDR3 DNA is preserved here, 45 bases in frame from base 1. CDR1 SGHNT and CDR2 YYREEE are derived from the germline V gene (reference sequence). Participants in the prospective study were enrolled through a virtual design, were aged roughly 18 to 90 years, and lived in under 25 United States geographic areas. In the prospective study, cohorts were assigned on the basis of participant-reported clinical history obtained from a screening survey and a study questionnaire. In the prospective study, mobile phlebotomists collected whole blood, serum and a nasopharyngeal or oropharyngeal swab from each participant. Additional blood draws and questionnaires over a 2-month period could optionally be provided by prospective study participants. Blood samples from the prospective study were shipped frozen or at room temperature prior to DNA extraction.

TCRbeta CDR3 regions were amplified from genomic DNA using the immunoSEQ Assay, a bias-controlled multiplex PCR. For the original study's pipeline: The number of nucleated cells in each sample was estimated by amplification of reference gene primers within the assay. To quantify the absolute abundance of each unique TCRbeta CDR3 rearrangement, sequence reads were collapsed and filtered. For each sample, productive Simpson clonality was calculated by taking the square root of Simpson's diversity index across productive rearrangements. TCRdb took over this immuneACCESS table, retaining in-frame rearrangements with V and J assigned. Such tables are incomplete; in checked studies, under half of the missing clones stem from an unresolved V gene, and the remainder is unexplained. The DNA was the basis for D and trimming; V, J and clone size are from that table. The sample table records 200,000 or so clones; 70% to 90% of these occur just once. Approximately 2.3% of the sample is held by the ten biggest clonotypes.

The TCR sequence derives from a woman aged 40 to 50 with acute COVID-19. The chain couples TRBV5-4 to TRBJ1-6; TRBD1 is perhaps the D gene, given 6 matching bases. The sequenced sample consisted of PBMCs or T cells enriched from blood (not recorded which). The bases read TGTGCCAGCAGCTTGGCACAGGGTACGATTTCACCCCTCCACTTT. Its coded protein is CASSLAQGTISPLHF.